The 9 T cell receptor beta chains below come from one sample, sequenced in a study of shared clonotypes between healthy human individuals. Libraries were prepared by immunoSEQ multiplex PCR; TCRdb keeps only in-frame clonotypes and omits some of them. Counted here are some 900,000 clones, 76% occurring once; the ten biggest clones make up about 1.5%. Sequenced sample: memory CD4+ T cells sorted from blood. Documented subset: CD45RA-negative fraction. The receptors derive from a young man in good health.

J is TRBJ1-4 and V is TRBV19, with no clear D. The ends were cut back, 3 bases at V and 8 bases at J, with 7 bases in the middle. Germline V gene sequence: CDR1 LNHDA, CDR2 SQIVND (reference sequence). The length of the CDR3 is 12 residues. The CDR3 bases are TGTGCCAGTAGTATTGGACGGGAAAAACTGTTTTTT. Protein sequence: CASSIGREKLFF.

V usage is TRBV30 and J usage is TRBJ2-7; tentatively, D is TRBD1 (5 bases). CDR1 is GTSNPN, CDR2 SVGIG, per germline (reference sequence). With 3 bases removed from V and 5 bases from J, the gap between germline ends came to 14 bases. This CDR3 spans 13 amino acids. DNA of the CDR3: TGTGCCTGGAGGGCAGGGAAAGTGAACGAGCAGTACTTC. Translating gives CAWRAGKVNEQYF.

This clone was counted only a few times. The chain couples TRBV7-9 to TRBJ1-1; 8 nucleotides align to TRBD1. Germline CDR1 reads SEHNR; CDR2 reads FQNEAQ (reference sequence). V lost 3 bases, J lost 0 bases, and 3 bases stayed unmatched. This CDR3 spans 15 amino acids. Written as DNA, the CDR3 is TGTGCCAGCAGCTTGTGGGACAGGTTGAACACTGAAGCTTTCTTT. It codes for CASSLWDRLNTEAFF.

The V and J genes are TRBV9 and TRBJ1-6; D is unclear. This CDR3 region has 13 residues. Looked up from germline, CDR1 is SGDLS and CDR2 is YYNGEE. Trimming cost V 1 base and J 5 bases, with 4 bases left between them. DNA for the CDR3: TGTGCCAGCAGCGTACGGGATAATTCACCCCTCCACTTT. Translation gives CASSVRDNSPLHF.

This clone has a count of ten or more. The same CDR3 arises from other DNA sequences in this sample as well. This chain joins TRBV27 and TRBJ2-5, with 8 bases fitting TRBD2. Germline V gene lookup returns CDR1 MNHEY and CDR2 SMNVEV (reference sequence). The CDR3 loop spans 16 amino acids. V shed 7 bases, J shed 6 bases, and the junction held 16 bases outside the gene matches. DNA for the CDR3: TGTGCCAGCATAGACCGAGCGGGAGCCATCGGGAAGACCCAGTACTTC. The encoded protein is CASIDRAGAIGKTQYF.

This rearrangement joins TRBV6-1 to TRBJ1-6; no definite D call. Trimming took off 1 base at V and 14 bases at J, with 6 bases between the two ends. CDR3 length: 11 amino acids. The germline V gene encodes CDR1 MNHNS and CDR2 SASEGT. The DNA of the CDR3 is TGTGCCAGCAGTGAAGGTGGGGCCCTCCACTTT. It yields the protein CASSEGGALHF.

This clone was counted ten times or more. The chain's CDR3 is CASSPLGGVAEAFF. The CDR3 DNA reads TGTGCCAGCAGCCCCCTCGGGGGAGTGGCTGAAGCTTTCTTT. The rearrangement joins TRBV7-2 to TRBJ1-1; possible D gene TRBD1, 5 bases. Trimming stripped 5 bases from V and 6 bases from J, with 16 bases between. CDR3 length: 14 amino acids. The germline gives CDR1 SGHTA, CDR2 FQGNSA.

The CDR3 region has the DNA TGTGCCTGGAGTACAGCTGGAAACACCATATATTTT. As protein: CAWSTAGNTIYF. This sequence joins TRBV30 and TRBJ1-3, with D unresolved. This CDR3 region has 12 residues. Germline values: CDR1 GTSNPN, CDR2 SVGIG (reference sequence). Trimming pared 2 bases from V and 2 bases from J, leaving 4 bases between.

The genes are TRBV6-6 and TRBJ2-7; 9 nucleotides align to TRBD2. The CDR3 covers 16 residues. Looked up from germline, CDR1 is MNHNY and CDR2 is SVGAGI (reference sequence). V lost 2 bases to trimming and J lost 7 bases; unmatched junction nucleotides: 12. The CDR3 sequence is CASSYGVEREVKEQYF. In DNA form, the CDR3 reads TGTGCCAGCAGTTACGGGGTAGAGCGGGAGGTGAAAGAGCAGTACTTC.